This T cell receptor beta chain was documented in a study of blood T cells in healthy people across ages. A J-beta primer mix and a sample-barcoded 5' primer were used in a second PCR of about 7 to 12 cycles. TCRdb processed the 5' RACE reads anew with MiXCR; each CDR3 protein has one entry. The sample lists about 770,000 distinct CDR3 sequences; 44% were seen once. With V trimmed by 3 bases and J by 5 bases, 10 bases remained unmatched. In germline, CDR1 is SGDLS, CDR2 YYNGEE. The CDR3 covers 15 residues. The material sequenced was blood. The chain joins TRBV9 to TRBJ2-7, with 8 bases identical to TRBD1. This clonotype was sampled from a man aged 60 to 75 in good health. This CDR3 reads CASSATSTGGDEQYF. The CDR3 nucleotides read TGTGCCAGCAGCGCTACTAGCACAGGGGGTGACGAGCAGTACTTC.